This paragraph covers one TCR beta chain sequence. This sample stems from a study of blood T cell repertoires in COVID-19. Study in general: In each case, the material was cDNA or gDNA derived from T cells, B-cell-depleted T cells, or PBMCs.

Data came from immunoSEQ multiplex PCR; TCRdb stores just in-frame clones and leaves some out. This table has roughly 500,000 clones, roughly 90% appearing once. Germline V CDR1 and CDR2: SGDLS, YYNGEE. The CDR3 is 15 amino acids. V trimming: 0 bases; J trimming: 4 bases; junction bases outside the gene matches: 5. Allocation to cohorts depended on clinical history reported by the participants. Resolution of symptoms, clearance, or two negative PCRs was present in recovered Cohort 3 donors. The receptor was isolated from a woman aged 40 to 50 who had recovered from COVID-19. The material sequenced was PBMCs or T cells enriched from blood (not recorded which). This chain joins TRBV9 and TRBJ2-3; TRBD2 matches 7 bases. CDR3 bases: TGTGCCAGCAGCGTAGTCGGGACTAAGGCAGATACGCAGTATTTT. Amino acids: CASSVVGTKADTQYF.